These 7 T cell receptor beta chains were all obtained from the same sample, sequenced in a study of blood T cell repertoires in COVID-19. Some clones are missing from TCRdb's copy, which holds only in-frame ones; the method was immunoSEQ multiplex PCR. The table records 100,000 or so clones, more than 85% of them present only once. What was sequenced was peripheral blood. The receptors originated from a man younger than 35 with acute or convalescent COVID-19.

This chain uses TRBV6-6 with TRBJ1-1, with D unclear. The germline V gene encodes CDR1 MNHNY and CDR2 SVGAGI (reference sequence). CDR3 length: 15 amino acids. Trimming shortened V by 4 bases and J by 0 bases, and 12 bases separated the two germline ends. For the CDR3, the DNA is TGTGCCAGCAGTTCCGTGGAGGGAATGAACACTGAAGCTTTCTTT. It encodes CASSSVEGMNTEAFF.

This chain uses TRBV7-8 with TRBJ2-4, with 8 bases identical to TRBD2. Germline V gene data show CDR1 as SGHVS and CDR2 as FQNEAQ. V trimming: 1 base; J trimming: 0 bases; junction bases outside the gene matches: 2. CDR3 length: 16 residues. The CDR3 DNA reads as TGTGCCAGCAGCTTAGTCGGGGGGGTAGCCAAAAACATTCAGTACTTC. Translating gives CASSLVGGVAKNIQYF.

This clone was counted a single time. The chain carries TRBV24-1 and TRBJ2-1; D possibly corresponds to TRBD1 (7 bases). CDR1 and CDR2 (germline): KGHDR, SFDVKD. The V and J ends lost 4 bases and 13 bases respectively, with 28 bases between them. The CDR3 length is 17 residues. The CDR3: CATSEPGDSTALGEQFF. The CDR3 coding sequence is TGTGCCACCAGTGAACCGGGGGACAGTACAGCCTTAGGAGAACAGTTCTTC.

V and J are TRBV19 and TRBJ2-3, with D perhaps matching TRBD2 (6 bases). Between the trimmed V and J ends, which lost 6 bases and 6 bases, there was a span of 19 bases. CDR1 is LNHDA and CDR2 is SQIVND in the germline V gene (reference sequence). This CDR3 is 15 amino acids long. The CDR3: CASRQPGEARDTQYF. Written as DNA, the CDR3 is TGTGCCAGTAGACAACCGGGGGAGGCTAGGGATACGCAGTATTTT.

This clone was recorded only once. This chain uses TRBV5-1 with TRBJ1-2; 12 bases are shared with TRBD1. CDR1 is SGHRS, CDR2 YFSETQ, per germline. After removal of 2 bases from V and 11 bases from J, the junction contained 10 bases not matched to a gene. The CDR3 loop spans 15 amino acids. The CDR3 DNA reads TGCGCCAGCAGCTTAGCCGGGACAGGGGGCGATTCTTACACCTTC. Its translation: CASSLAGTGGDSYTF.

V is TRBV30 and J is TRBJ1-2; D remains unclear. The CDR3 covers 13 residues. The ends were cut back, 2 bases at V and 4 bases at J, with 11 bases in the middle. Germline assignment: CDR1 GTSNPN and CDR2 SVGIG (reference sequence). The CDR3 loop reads CAWSMRNSYGYTF. In nucleotides, the CDR3 is TGTGCCTGGAGTATGCGGAATAGCTATGGCTACACCTTC.

The gene calls are TRBV10-1 and TRBJ2-1; no definite D call. The CDR3 has 14 amino acids. Trimming removed 3 bases at V and 6 bases at J, with 12 bases between. CDR1 WNHNN and CDR2 SYGVQD come from the germline V gene (reference sequence). The CDR3 DNA reads TGCGCCAGCAGTGATGTCGGCGGTTTCAATGAGCAGTTCTTC. Its translation is CASSDVGGFNEQFF.